Each of the 21 T cell receptor beta chains below was sequenced from the same sample in a study of long-term antiretroviral therapy in people with HIV. The authors ran the immunoSEQ assay, v3.0, at survey level. The repertoire was sequenced with immunoSEQ multiplex PCR; TCRdb's copy has only in-frame clones and lacks some. Among about 20,000 clones, 90% were seen once, and the ten largest hold about 9.2%. This specimen consisted of unsorted PBMCs, obtained 4.2 to 4.5 years before starting antiretroviral therapy. These receptors were obtained from a woman aged 25 to 39 with HIV.

This rearrangement joins TRBV7-7 to TRBJ2-1; 7 bases fit TRBD1. This CDR3 spans 18 amino acids. In germline, CDR1 is SSHAT, CDR2 FNYEAQ (reference sequence). The trim removed 5 bases at V and 0 bases at J, leaving 13 bases unmatched. This chain's CDR3 is CASSPTRQGSSSYNEQFF. DNA for the CDR3: TGTGCCAGCAGCCCAACCAGACAGGGATCTAGCTCCTACAATGAGCAGTTCTTC.

The gene calls are TRBV29-1 and TRBJ2-4, with TRBD1 matching 11 bases. With 6 bases clipped from V and 8 bases from J, the junction kept 9 bases outside the gene matches. Germline V lookup: CDR1 SQVTM, CDR2 ANQGSEA. This CDR3 has 14 amino acids. This chain's CDR3 is CSVWGQGVFDIQYF. The CDR3 coding sequence is TGCAGCGTCTGGGGACAGGGGGTATTCGACATTCAGTACTTC. The full variable domain, its missing parts supplied by reference TRBV29-1 and TRBJ2-4, is SAVISQKPSRDICQRGTSLTIQCQVDSQVTMMFWYRQQPGQSLTLIATANQGSEATYESGFVIDKFPISRPNLTFSTLTVSNMSPEDSSIYLCSVWGQGVFDIQYFGAGTRLSVL.

The V and J genes are TRBV6-5 and TRBJ1-5; D might be TRBD1 (6 bases). CDR3 length: 15 amino acids. The germline V gene encodes CDR1 MNHEY and CDR2 SVGAGI. V lost 5 bases, J lost 1 base, and 12 bases lay in between. The CDR3 reads CASSPPGQSNQPQHF. Written as DNA, the CDR3 is TGTGCCAGCAGTCCTCCGGGACAAAGCAATCAGCCCCAGCATTTT.

This chain links TRBV2 with TRBJ2-3; D is unclear. The germline V and J ends were trimmed by 1 base and 3 bases, with 20 bases remaining between them. Looked up from germline, CDR1 is SNHLY and CDR2 is FYNNEI. This CDR3 contains 18 residues. Here the CDR3 DNA reads TGTGCCAGCAGTGAAGATGGCGGACGTACCTCGCAGACAGATACGCAGTATTTT. This translates into CASSEDGGRTSQTDTQYF.

This rearrangement joins TRBV4-1 to TRBJ1-2, with 7 bases fitting TRBD1. This CDR3 region has 18 residues. The V gene's germline CDR1 is MGHRA and CDR2 YSYEKL. After removal of 0 bases from V and 4 bases from J, the junction contained 14 bases not matched to a gene. CDR3 bases: TGCGCCAGCAGCCAAGATAATGAGGGGGCGGAACGGGGCTATGGCTACACCTTC. It yields the protein CASSQDNEGAERGYGYTF.

The V and J genes are TRBV27 and TRBJ1-1, with TRBD1 matching 8 bases. With 5 bases clipped from V and 5 bases from J, the junction kept 16 bases outside the gene matches. Looked up from germline, CDR1 is MNHEY and CDR2 is SMNVEV (reference sequence). The CDR3 has 17 residues. The CDR3 region has the DNA TGTGCCAGCAGTCCACCGGGCAGGGGGCCAGGGATTACTGAAGCTTTCTTT. This gives the protein CASSPPGRGPGITEAFF.

The gene calls are TRBV5-6 and TRBJ2-2; no definite D call. CDR1 SGHDT and CDR2 YYEEEE come from the germline V gene. The CDR3 is 14 residues long. Trimming cost V 0 bases and J 9 bases, with 12 bases left between them. The CDR3 region is CASSLEAHYRELFF. The CDR3 bases are TGTGCCAGCAGCTTGGAAGCCCATTATCGGGAGCTGTTTTTT. The entire variable domain, with the rest obtained from reference TRBV5-6 and TRBJ2-2, is as follows: DAGVTQSPTHLIKTRGQQVTLRCSPKSGHDTVSWYQQALGQGPQFIFQYYEEEERQRGNFPDRFSGHQFPNYSSELNVNALLLGDSALYLCASSLEAHYRELFFGEGSRLTVL.

The rearrangement joins TRBV11-3 to TRBJ2-7; possible D gene TRBD1, 5 bases. In germline, CDR1 is SGHNT, CDR2 YENEEA. The ends were cut back, 2 bases at V and 4 bases at J, with 9 bases in the middle. CDR3 length: 13 residues. This CDR3 reads CASSLNQGYEQYF. CDR3 DNA: TGTGCCAGCAGCTTAAACCAGGGATACGAGCAGTACTTC. The whole variable domain, remainder taken from reference TRBV11-3 and TRBJ2-7, is EAGVVQSPRYKIIEKKQPVAFWCNPISGHNTLYWYLQNLGQGPELLIRYENEEAVDDSQLPKDRFSAERLKGVDSTLKIQPAELGDSAVYLCASSLNQGYEQYFGPGTRLTVT.

The V and J genes are TRBV19 and TRBJ1-1; no clear D. V was cut by 5 bases and J by 7 bases, with 11 bases left in between. The CDR3 is 12 residues long. Per germline, CDR1 LNHDA and CDR2 SQIVND (reference sequence). CDR3 region: CASSRHAGEAFF. In DNA, the CDR3 is TGTGCCAGTAGTCGACATGCAGGTGAAGCTTTCTTT.

This chain connects TRBV18 to TRBJ1-2; D unresolved. The germline CDR1 and CDR2 sequences are KGHSH and LQKENI. V lost 5 bases and J lost 8, with 12 bases in between. The CDR3 covers 12 residues. The CDR3: CASSEQRRGYTF. CDR3 sequence (DNA): TGTGCCAGCTCAGAACAGCGCCGAGGCTACACCTTC.

The chain has TRBV7-9 and TRBJ2-5; weak D call: TRBD1 (6 bases). V gave up 6 bases and J gave up 5 bases, with 10 bases separating them. Germline V lookup: CDR1 SEHNR, CDR2 FQNEAQ (reference sequence). The CDR3 covers 12 residues. This chain's CDR3 is CASRSTGETQYF. Here the CDR3 DNA reads TGTGCCAGCAGATCTACAGGGGAGACCCAGTACTTC.

V and J are TRBV4-3 and TRBJ1-3; weak D call: TRBD1 (6 bases). CDR1 LGHNA and CDR2 YSLEER come from the germline V gene. V lost 1 base, J lost 2 bases, and 15 bases lay in between. CDR3 length: 17 amino acids. The CDR3 region has the DNA TGCGCCAGCAGCCAAGCGTACGATTCAGGGGCTGGAAACACCATATATTTT. This sequence encodes CASSQAYDSGAGNTIYF.

The chain combines TRBV12-5 with TRBJ1-2, with TRBD1 as a possible D gene (6 bases). The V end was cut by 5 bases, the J end by 2 bases, with 12 bases between. Germline CDR1 LGHNT, CDR2 FRNRAP. CDR3 length: 14 amino acids. This CDR3 reads CASGPGGTNYGYTF. CDR3 sequence (DNA): TGTGCTAGTGGTCCCGGTGGGACAAACTATGGCTACACCTTC.

The chain uses TRBV5-1 and TRBJ2-7; 8 positions agree with TRBD1. J lost 4 bases, V lost 4 bases, and 7 bases had no gene match. Per the germline V gene, CDR1 is SGHRS and CDR2 is YFSETQ. The CDR3 extends over 14 amino acids. CDR3 bases: TGCGCCAGCAGCCACGGACAGGGAAGTTACGAGCAGTACTTC. The encoded protein is CASSHGQGSYEQYF.

The count of this clone is one. The chain links TRBV9 to TRBJ2-3; a weak D match, TRBD2 (5 bases). Trimming removed 0 bases at V and 6 bases at J, with 17 bases between. The CDR3 spans 16 residues. Germline assignment: CDR1 SGDLS and CDR2 YYNGEE. In DNA form, the CDR3 reads TGTGCCAGCAGCGTAGTTGCTAGCCCCTCTACTGATACGCAGTATTTT. Protein: CASSVVASPSTDTQYF.

V and J are TRBV30 and TRBJ1-1; D unclear. CDR3 length: 16 residues. V lost 7 bases and J 0 bases, leaving 21 bases between the germline ends. Germline loops: CDR1 GTSNPN, CDR2 SVGIG (reference sequence). The CDR3: CASEDGKRGMNTEAFF. In nucleotides, the CDR3 is TGTGCCTCCGAGGATGGCAAACGAGGGATGAACACTGAAGCTTTCTTT.

The rearrangement uses TRBV19 and TRBJ1-6; 9 positions match TRBD1. With 3 bases clipped from V and 12 bases from J, the junction kept 12 bases outside the gene matches. This CDR3 contains 16 residues. Germline V gene data show CDR1 as LNHDA and CDR2 as SQIVND (reference sequence). The chain's CDR3 is CASSIGQGSFSGPLHF. The CDR3 bases are TGTGCCAGTAGTATCGGACAGGGGTCCTTTTCAGGACCCCTCCACTTT.

The rearrangement joins TRBV7-8 to TRBJ1-3; the D gene is possibly TRBD1 (6 bases). This CDR3 has 16 residues. V lost 5 bases and J lost 1, with 15 bases in between. The germline V gene encodes CDR1 SGHVS and CDR2 FQNEAQ. CDR3 DNA sequence: TGTGCCAGCAGCACACAGGGAAGTAGTTCTGGAAACACCATATATTTT. Its translation: CASSTQGSSSGNTIYF.

This chain connects TRBV6-6 to TRBJ1-6; no firm D call. The CDR3 sequence is 14 residues long. Trimming took off 8 bases at V and 5 bases at J, with 13 bases between the two ends. In germline, CDR1 is MNHNY, CDR2 SVGAGI (reference sequence). The CDR3 region has the DNA TGTGCCAGCGGCTACCAGGAAAATAATTCACCCCTCCACTTT. Translated, it gives CASGYQENNSPLHF.

The chain couples TRBV12-5 to TRBJ2-1; 8 nucleotides line up with TRBD1. The CDR3 has 19 residues. After removal of 2 bases from V and 0 bases from J, the junction contained 12 bases not matched to a gene. CDR1 is LGHNT, CDR2 FRNRAP, per germline. Here the CDR3 DNA reads TGTGCTAGTGGTTTGAGTCCAAAACACAGGGGGGACTCCTACAATGAGCAGTTCTTC. Protein: CASGLSPKHRGDSYNEQFF. Full variable domain (remainder filled in from reference TRBV12-5 and TRBJ2-1): DARVTQTPRHKVTEMGQEVTMRCQPILGHNTVFWYRQTMMQGLELLAYFRNRAPLDDSGMPKDRFSAEMPDATLATLKIQPSEPRDSAVYFCASGLSPKHRGDSYNEQFFGPGTRLTVL.

This chain connects TRBV30 to TRBJ2-5, with 7 bases identical to TRBD2. This CDR3 comprises 14 residues. Germline CDR1 reads GTSNPN; CDR2 reads SVGIG (reference sequence). The trim removed 2 bases at V and 2 bases at J, leaving 5 bases unmatched. The chain's CDR3 is CAWSRSGIQETQYF. The DNA for the CDR3 is TGTGCCTGGAGTAGGAGCGGGATACAAGAGACCCAGTACTTC. Drawing the rest from reference TRBV30 and TRBJ2-5, the complete variable domain is SQTIHQWPATLVQPVGSPLSLECTVEGTSNPNLYWYRQAAGRGLQLLFYSVGIGQISSEVPQNLSASRPQDRQFILSSKKLLLSDSGFYLCAWSRSGIQETQYFGPGTRLLVL.